The clone carrying this T cell receptor beta chain has only a few counts. Noted time point: patch test 2, 6 weeks after DPC sensitization. The treatment: therapeutic diphenylcyclopropenone sensitization with weekly scalp DPC. The data derive from a study of human T cells and chemical hapten exposure. After removal of 5 bases from V and 8 bases from J, the junction contained 6 bases not matched to a gene. This CDR3 is built from 13 residues. CDR1 SEHNR and CDR2 FQNEAQ come from the germline V gene (reference sequence). In TCRdb, the RACE reads were re-called with MiXCR into one record per CDR3 protein. The data show more than 70,000 distinct CDR3 sequences, with around a tenth seen just once and approximately 1.4% held by the top ten.

This chain joins TRBV7-9 and TRBJ2-7; TRBD1 agrees at 10 bases. This receptor was obtained from a man aged 18 to 35 with alopecia areata. Some clones in this sample may be carry-over from other donors' samples. Sequenced material: whole blood, taken in connection with sensitization to the hapten diphenylcyclopropenone (DPC). The CDR3 DNA is TGTGCCAGCAGCCACGGGACAGGGGACAAGCAGTACGTC. It specifies CASSHGTGDKQYV.